This record looks at one T cell receptor beta chain sequence and its context. Its antigen is unknown. The sample comes from a study of cytomegalovirus exposure and HLA in healthy donors. About the study: A subsequent analysis reported that the roughly 120 validation repertoires were produced on the same platform that had also been used for the roughly 710 first-cohort repertoires.

General observations from the study: The classifier, whose performance was assessed in both the original and validation cohorts, reportedly diagnosed cytomegalovirus status with high specificity and sensitivity. Most TCR sequences proved rare, with some public TCRs found in many donors.

Among the roughly 110 subjects of the validation cohort, separate from the roughly 670-subject first cohort, were the donors. Sequencing used immunoSEQ multiplex PCR; TCRdb keeps in-frame clones, though not all of them. The repertoire holds 200,000 to 300,000 clones, with roughly 87% as singletons. The CDR3 totals 15 residues. With 0 bases removed from V and 1 base from J, the gap between germline ends came to 8 bases. Germline V gene lookup returns CDR1 MNHEY and CDR2 SMNVEV (reference sequence). Sequenced sample: PBMCs. The clonotype comes from a woman in her twenties or thirties in good health and CMV-seronegative. This chain links TRBV27 with TRBJ2-3; D is perhaps TRBD2 (5 bases). Here the CDR3 DNA reads TGTGCCAGCAGTTTATCACGCGGGCGCACAGATACGCAGTATTTT. This gives the protein CASSLSRGRTDTQYF.